The entry below describes one T cell receptor beta chain. The antigen is unknown. The junction departs from germline at one end; a sequencing error may be responsible. From RNA, the CDR3 regions of TCR beta chains were amplified and sequenced. Second-round multiplex PCR followed a first-round RT-PCR using HTBI primers. TCRdb reprocessed the multiplex PCR reads with MiXCR, giving one entry per CDR3 protein. The sample lists 740,000 or so distinct CDR3 sequences, roughly 41% occurring once. The CDR3 consists of 14 residues. Germline CDR1 WNHNN, CDR2 SYGVQD (reference sequence). These data belong to a study of Graves' ophthalmopathy and Graves' hyperthyroidism. Study-level information: Upon initial diagnosis and before any treatment, peripheral blood was collected. Whole-study findings and limits: Blood shared most expanded thyroid clonotypes above 0.001 frequency.

The J gene is TRBJ1-6, the V gene TRBV10-1; maybe TRBD1 (5 bases). The material sequenced was peripheral blood. This TCR derives from an adult man with Graves' ophthalmopathy. The CDR3 coding sequence is TGCGCCAGCGGTGATACAGGACCAAATTCACCCCTCCACTTT. Its translation: CASGDTGPNSPLHF.